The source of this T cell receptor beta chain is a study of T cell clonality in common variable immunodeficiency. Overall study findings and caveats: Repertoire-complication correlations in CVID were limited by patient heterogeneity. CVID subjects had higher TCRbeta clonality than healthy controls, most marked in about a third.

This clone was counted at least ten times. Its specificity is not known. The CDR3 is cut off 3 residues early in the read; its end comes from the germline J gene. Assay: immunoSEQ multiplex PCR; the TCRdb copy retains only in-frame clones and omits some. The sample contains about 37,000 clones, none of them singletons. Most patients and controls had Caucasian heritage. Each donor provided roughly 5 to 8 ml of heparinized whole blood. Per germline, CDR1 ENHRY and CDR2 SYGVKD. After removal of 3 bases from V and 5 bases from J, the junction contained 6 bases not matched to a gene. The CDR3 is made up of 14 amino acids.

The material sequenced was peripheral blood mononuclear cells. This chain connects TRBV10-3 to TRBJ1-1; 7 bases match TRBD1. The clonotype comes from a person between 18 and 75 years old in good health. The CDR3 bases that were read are TGTGCCATCAGTGAAGAGGGGGCATGGACTGAA. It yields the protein CAISEEGAWTE. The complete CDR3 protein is CAISEEGAWTEAFF.